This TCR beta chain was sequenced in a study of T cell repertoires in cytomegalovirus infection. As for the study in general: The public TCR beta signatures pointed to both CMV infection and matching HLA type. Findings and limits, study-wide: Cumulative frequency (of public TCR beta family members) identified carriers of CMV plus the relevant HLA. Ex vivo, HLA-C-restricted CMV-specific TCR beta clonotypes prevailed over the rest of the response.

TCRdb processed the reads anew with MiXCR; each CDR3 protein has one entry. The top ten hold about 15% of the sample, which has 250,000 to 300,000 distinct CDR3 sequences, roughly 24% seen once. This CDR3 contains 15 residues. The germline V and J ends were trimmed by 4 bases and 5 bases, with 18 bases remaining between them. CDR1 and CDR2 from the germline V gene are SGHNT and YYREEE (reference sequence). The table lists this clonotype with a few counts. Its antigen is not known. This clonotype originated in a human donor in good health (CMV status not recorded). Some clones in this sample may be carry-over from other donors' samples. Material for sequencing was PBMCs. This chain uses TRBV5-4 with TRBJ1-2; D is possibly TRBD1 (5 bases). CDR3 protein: CASSQAGIRGYGYTF. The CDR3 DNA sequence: TGTGCCAGCAGCCAAGCAGGGATCCGGGGGTATGGCTACACCTTC.